These 27 T cell receptor beta chains share one sample of origin, sequenced in a study of cytomegalovirus exposure and HLA in healthy donors. The PCR ran on 60 Vbeta and 13 Jbeta primers. Profiled with immunoSEQ multiplex PCR; TCRdb holds only in-frame clones, not every one. The table shows some 170,000 clones, with around 81% occurring only once. The sample consisted of PBMCs. All receptors derive from a woman aged 45-60 years in good health and CMV-seronegative.

This chain links TRBV19 with TRBJ1-5; 10 nucleotides align to TRBD1. V trimming: 6 bases; J trimming: 2 bases; junction bases outside the gene matches: 7. Germline CDR1 and CDR2: LNHDA and SQIVND (reference sequence). The CDR3 covers 16 residues. This chain's CDR3 is CASSKGQGFGNQPQHF. CDR3 DNA: TGTGCCAGTAGCAAGGGACAGGGGTTCGGCAATCAGCCCCAGCATTTT.

The V call is TRBV19, the J call TRBJ2-7; perhaps TRBD1 as D (6 bases). Germline V lookup: CDR1 LNHDA, CDR2 SQIVND (reference sequence). This CDR3 comprises 14 residues. V dropped 6 bases and J dropped 0 bases, with 12 bases sitting between them. The CDR3 region has the DNA TGTGCCAGTAGCGTTGGACAGCCCTCCTACGAGCAGTACTTC. The encoded protein is CASSVGQPSYEQYF.

V gene TRBV4-3 combines with J gene TRBJ2-3; 8 bases are a match to TRBD2. The CDR3 is made up of 19 amino acids. Germline-derived CDR1 and CDR2 are LGHNA and YSLEER. J gave up 1 base and V 2 bases, and 14 bases lay outside the gene matches. CDR3 protein: CASSQTRLAGLVGTDTQYF. The CDR3 DNA follows: TGCGCCAGCAGCCAAACCCGACTTGCGGGACTAGTCGGCACAGATACGCAGTATTTT.

This chain joins TRBV6-5 and TRBJ1-4; the D is unclear. Looked up from germline, CDR1 is MNHEY and CDR2 is SVGAGI. Trimming removed 2 bases at V and 7 bases at J, with 14 bases between. This CDR3 contains 15 residues. CDR3 DNA sequence: TGTGCCAGCAGTTACGGGCGGTCTCGGGGTGAAAAACTGTTTTTT. It is translated as CASSYGRSRGEKLFF.

The rearrangement joins TRBV7-9 to TRBJ1-2; D might be TRBD1 (6 bases). This CDR3 spans 16 amino acids. Looked up from germline, CDR1 is SEHNR and CDR2 is FQNEAQ (reference sequence). Trimming left V 5 bases short and J 7 bases short, with 23 bases between. The CDR3 coding sequence is TGTGCCAGCAGCCGGGGAGGGATCGCCGAAGGGGGTGGCTACACCTTC. Residues: CASSRGGIAEGGGYTF. The entire variable domain, with the rest obtained from reference TRBV7-9 and TRBJ1-2, is as follows: DTGVSQNPRHKITKRGQNVTFRCDPISEHNRLYWYRQTLGQGPEFLTYFQNEAQLEKSRLLSDRFSAERPKGSFSTLEIQRTEQGDSAMYLCASSRGGIAEGGGYTFGSGTRLTVV.

The V and J genes are TRBV7-2 and TRBJ1-2; D is ambiguous. The CDR3 has 15 residues. Trimming removed 1 base at V and 0 bases at J, with 9 bases between. Germline loops: CDR1 SGHTA, CDR2 FQGNSA. For the CDR3, the DNA is TGTGCCAGCAGCTTAGAACGGGTGACTAACTATGGCTACACCTTC. Residues: CASSLERVTNYGYTF.

CDR3 sequence: CASSRTSGRIDTGELFF. The CDR3 DNA sequence: TGCGCCAGCAGCAGGACTAGCGGGAGGATTGACACCGGGGAGCTGTTTTTT. This chain links TRBV5-1 with TRBJ2-2; 14 nucleotides line up with TRBD2. J gave up 3 bases and V 4 bases, and 5 bases lay outside the gene matches. This CDR3 is built from 17 residues. Germline V gene lookup returns CDR1 SGHRS and CDR2 YFSETQ. Complete variable domain (other parts from reference TRBV5-1 and TRBJ2-2): KAGVTQTPRYLIKTRGQQVTLSCSPISGHRSVSWYQQTPGQGLQFLFEYFSETQRNKGNFPGRFSGRQFSNSRSEMNVSTLELGDSALYLCASSRTSGRIDTGELFFGEGSRLTVL.

This clone was observed a single time. CDR3 region: CASTKRETYNEQFF. CDR3 nucleotides: TGCGCCAGCACAAAGCGGGAGACCTACAATGAGCAGTTCTTC. The genes are TRBV5-1 and TRBJ2-1, with 8 bases matching TRBD2. In germline, CDR1 is SGHRS, CDR2 YFSETQ. With V trimmed by 6 bases and J by 2 bases, 4 bases remained unmatched. The CDR3 contains 14 residues.

This chain uses TRBV18 with TRBJ2-3, with D maybe TRBD1 (6 bases). In germline, CDR1 is KGHSH, CDR2 LQKENI. The CDR3 length is 16 residues. V was pared by 3 bases and J by 4 bases, with 17 bases between. The CDR3 loop reads CASSPEKTGAADTQYF. CDR3 in DNA: TGTGCCAGCTCACCGGAGAAGACAGGCGCCGCAGATACGCAGTATTTT.

V usage is TRBV11-1 and J usage is TRBJ1-5; D ambiguous. This CDR3 contains 13 residues. CDR1 SGHAT and CDR2 FQDESV come from the germline V gene (reference sequence). V was cut by 1 base and J by 5 bases, with 6 bases left in between. CDR3 nucleotides: TGTGCCAGCAGCTTAGAGAGGGATCAGCCCCAGCATTTT. This encodes CASSLERDQPQHF.

CDR3 nucleotides: TGCGCCCCAACCCGAGGCAGCGTTCCCTCAGTTGACTACGAGCAGTACTTC. Amino acid sequence: CAPTRGSVPSVDYEQYF. J is TRBJ2-7 and V is TRBV23-1; no clear D. TRBV23-1 qualifies as an ORF whose function is uncertain. The CDR3 extends over 17 amino acids. The V end was cut by 11 bases, the J end by 3 bases, with 29 bases between.

This rearrangement joins TRBV4-1 to TRBJ2-7, with 12 bases fitting TRBD1. Germline lookup yields CDR1 MGHRA and CDR2 YSYEKL. The CDR3 has 15 residues. The J segment lost 4 bases and the V segment lost 4 bases, leaving 5 bases of the junction unmatched. CDR3: CASSPGTGGLYEQYF. The DNA for the CDR3 is TGCGCCAGCAGCCCCGGGACAGGGGGCCTTTACGAGCAGTACTTC.

The chain combines TRBV4-2 with TRBJ2-7, with 9 bases matching TRBD2. The CDR3 runs to 15 residues. Germline V lookup: CDR1 LGHNA, CDR2 YNFKEQ. Unmatched junction bases numbered 6, after V lost 2 bases and J lost 4 bases. The CDR3 DNA reads as TGTGCCAGCAGCCAACCCCTAGCGGGACCTTACGAGCAGTACTTC. This sequence encodes CASSQPLAGPYEQYF.

This chain connects TRBV7-6 to TRBJ2-7; possibly TRBD1 for D (5 bases). The CDR3 sequence is 14 residues long. Germline V gene data show CDR1 as SGHVS and CDR2 as FNYEAQ. Between the trimmed V and J ends, which lost 5 bases and 1 base, there was a span of 12 bases. The CDR3 reads CASSQQDTSYEQYF. CDR3 nucleotide sequence: TGTGCCAGCAGCCAACAGGATACATCCTACGAGCAGTACTTC.

The chain uses TRBV2 and TRBJ1-5; 10 bases fit TRBD1. CDR1 is SNHLY and CDR2 is FYNNEI in the germline V gene. With V trimmed by 4 bases and J by 7 bases, 4 bases remained unmatched. The CDR3 length is 14 residues. CDR3 coding DNA: TGTGCCAGCAGTGGACAGGGGGCACAGCAGCCCCAGCATTTT. Its translation: CASSGQGAQQPQHF.

V gene TRBV6-6 combines with J gene TRBJ1-2; D remains unclear. CDR1 MNHNY and CDR2 SVGAGI come from the germline V gene (reference sequence). The CDR3 has 16 amino acids. With 7 bases removed from V and 7 bases from J, the gap between germline ends came to 25 bases. Written as DNA, the CDR3 is TGTGCCAGCAAACCGGGAGGGTATCGGTTCTCGGGTGGCTACACCTTC. Protein sequence: CASKPGGYRFSGGYTF.

The CDR3 DNA follows: TGTGCCAGCAGCCGGGACAGCGCAGACGTAGCCAAAAACATTCAGTACTTC. This encodes CASSRDSADVAKNIQYF. V and J are TRBV2 and TRBJ2-4; 7 nucleotides align to TRBD1. Germline V gene lookup returns CDR1 SNHLY and CDR2 FYNNEI. This CDR3 has 17 residues. J lost 0 bases, V lost 6 bases, and 11 bases had no gene match.

The chain employs TRBV9 and TRBJ2-1, with 9 bases matching TRBD2. This CDR3 region has 19 residues. Losses at the gene ends were 0 bases for V and 8 bases for J; bases not matched to a gene: 18. The germline CDR1 and CDR2 sequences are SGDLS and YYNGEE. In DNA form, the CDR3 reads TGTGCCAGCAGCGTAGCTGGGCTAGCGGGACTCCCTGGAGGTGATGAGCAGTTCTTC. This sequence encodes CASSVAGLAGLPGGDEQFF.

The J gene is TRBJ1-1, the V gene TRBV6-5, with 8 bases that match TRBD1. The CDR3 sequence is 12 residues long. V lost 5 bases, J lost 12 bases, and 8 bases stayed unmatched. From germline, CDR1 is MNHEY and CDR2 SVGAGI. CDR3 in DNA: TGTGCCAGCAGTCCCCGGACAGGGCAGACTTTCTTT. This sequence encodes CASSPRTGQTFF.

This chain connects TRBV6-6 to TRBJ2-5; D is unclear. V lost 5 bases to trimming and J lost 5 bases, with 9 bases between them. The CDR3 has 12 amino acids. Germline V CDR1 and CDR2: MNHNY, SVGAGI (reference sequence). The CDR3 sequence is CASSPGAETQYF. Written as DNA, the CDR3 is TGTGCCAGCAGTCCTGGTGCGGAGACCCAGTACTTC.

This clone has just one count. This chain connects TRBV18 to TRBJ2-2, with TRBD2 matching over 9 bases. The trim removed 3 bases at V and 4 bases at J, leaving 3 bases unmatched. This CDR3 comprises 15 residues. Germline CDR1 is KGHSH and CDR2 is LQKENI. Here the CDR3 DNA reads TGTGCCAGCTCACCGGGACTAGCTAGCACCGGGGAGCTGTTTTTT. Residues: CASSPGLASTGELFF. The full variable domain, with the rest looked up from reference TRBV18 and TRBJ2-2, is NAGVMQNPRHLVRRRGQEARLRCSPMKGHSHVYWYRQLPEEGLKFMVYLQKENIIDESGMPKERFSAEFPKEGPSILRIQQVVRGDSAAYFCASSPGLASTGELFFGEGSRLTVL.

Here the CDR3 reads CASTSPTTNNGYTF. CDR3 bases: TGTGCCAGCACCTCCCCGACGACAAATAATGGCTACACCTTC. J is TRBJ1-2 and V is TRBV28; D gene ambiguous. Germline CDR1 MDHEN, CDR2 SYDVKM. The V end lost 7 bases, the J end lost 6 bases, and 18 bases lay between the germline ends. The CDR3 loop spans 14 amino acids.

The chain uses TRBV29-1 and TRBJ2-1; D might be TRBD2 (7 bases). V shed 7 bases and J shed 9 bases, with 19 bases lying between them. Looked up from germline, CDR1 is SQVTM and CDR2 is ANQGSEA. CDR3 length: 13 residues. The DNA of the CDR3 is TGCAGCGCCCTATTAGGGGGGGCGGGTGAGCAGTTCTTC. It encodes CSALLGGAGEQFF.

The V and J genes are TRBV28 and TRBJ2-3, with a tentative D call TRBD2 (6 bases). Deletions cut 6 bases from V and 2 bases from J, with 15 bases between. This CDR3 has 15 residues. Germline V gene lookup returns CDR1 MDHEN and CDR2 SYDVKM. The CDR3: CASSPAGPPTDTQYF. CDR3 in DNA: TGTGCCAGCAGCCCCGCGGGGCCTCCCACAGATACGCAGTATTTT.

This clone was seen more than once but under ten times. The rearrangement links TRBV9 to TRBJ1-3; 9 nucleotides match TRBD1. J gave up 8 bases and V 3 bases, and 6 bases lay outside the gene matches. This CDR3 is built from 14 residues. Germline V gene data show CDR1 as SGDLS and CDR2 as YYNGEE. CDR3 coding DNA: TGTGCCAGCAGCGCGGGGACAGGGACGGACACCATATATTTT. This encodes CASSAGTGTDTIYF.

DNA of the CDR3: TGTGCCAGCAGTGCGACAGGGTCCTTCTTTGGCTACACCTTC. Translating it yields CASSATGSFFGYTF. The V and J genes are TRBV28 and TRBJ1-2; 7 bases fit TRBD1. V was clipped by 5 bases and J by 7 bases; unmatched bases: 10. Germline values: CDR1 MDHEN, CDR2 SYDVKM. The CDR3 runs 14 residues.

This chain joins TRBV27 and TRBJ2-1; a possible D gene is TRBD1 (8 bases). Germline CDR1 reads MNHEY; CDR2 reads SMNVEV (reference sequence). V dropped 6 bases and J dropped 8 bases, with 17 bases sitting between them. The CDR3 sequence is 14 residues long. The CDR3 loop is CASRTTGGVDEQFF. CDR3 sequence (DNA): TGTGCCAGCAGGACCACAGGGGGGGTCGATGAGCAGTTCTTC.